This T cell receptor (beta chain) was sequenced in a study of cytomegalovirus exposure and HLA in healthy donors. The PCR had 60 Vbeta and 13 Jbeta primers. Profiled with immunoSEQ multiplex PCR; TCRdb holds only in-frame clones, not every one. The data contain around 150,000 clones, less than 85% of them seen just once; the ten biggest clones take up 1.5% to 2%. There are 12 residues in the CDR3. Trimming pared 4 bases from V and 5 bases from J, leaving 5 bases between. Germline CDR1 SSHAT, CDR2 FNYEAQ (reference sequence). This TCR derives from a middle-aged man in good health and CMV-seronegative. J is TRBJ2-2 and V is TRBV7-7; D not resolved. The sequenced sample was PBMCs. CDR3 in DNA: TGTGCCAGCAGCTACAAGACCGGGGAGCTGTTTTTT. Its translation is CASSYKTGELFF. The whole variable domain, filled in from reference TRBV7-7 and TRBJ2-2, reads GAGVSQSPRYKVTKRGQDVTLRCDPISSHATLYWYQQALGQGPEFLTYFNYEAQPDKSGLPSDRFSAERPEGSISTLTIQRTEQRDSAMYRCASSYKTGELFFGEGSRLTVL.